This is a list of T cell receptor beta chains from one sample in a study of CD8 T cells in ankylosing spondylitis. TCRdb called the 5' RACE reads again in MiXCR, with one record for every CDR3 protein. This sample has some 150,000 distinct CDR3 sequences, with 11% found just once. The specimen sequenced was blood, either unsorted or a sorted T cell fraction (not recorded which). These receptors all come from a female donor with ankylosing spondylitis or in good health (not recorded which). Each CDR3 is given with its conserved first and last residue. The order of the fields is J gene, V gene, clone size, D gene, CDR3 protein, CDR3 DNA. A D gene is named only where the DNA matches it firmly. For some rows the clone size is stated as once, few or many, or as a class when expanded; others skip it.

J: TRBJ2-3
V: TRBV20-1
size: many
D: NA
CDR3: CSAESGSVDTQYF
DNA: TGCAGTGCTGAGTCGGGGTCAGTAGATACGCAGTATTTT

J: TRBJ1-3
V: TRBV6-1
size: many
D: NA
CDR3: CASSTGTHSGNTIYF
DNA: TGTGCCAGCAGTACCGGGACCCACTCTGGAAACACCATATATTTT

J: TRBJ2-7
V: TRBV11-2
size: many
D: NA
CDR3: CASSLDRAVGLYNSYEQYF
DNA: TGTGCCAGCAGCTTAGACAGGGCTGTAGGACTCTATAACTCCTACGAGCAGTACTTC

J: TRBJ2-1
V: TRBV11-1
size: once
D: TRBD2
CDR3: CASSSLPRGGSPYNEQFF
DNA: TGTGCCAGCAGCTCTCTCCCTCGGGGCGGGAGCCCCTACAATGAGCAGTTCTTC

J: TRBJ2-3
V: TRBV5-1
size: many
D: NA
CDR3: CASSLGVLTDTQYF
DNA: TGCGCCAGCAGCTTGGGGGTTCTCACAGATACGCAGTATTTT

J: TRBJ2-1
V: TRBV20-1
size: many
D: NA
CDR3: CSASLVDAEQFF
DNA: TGCAGTGCTAGCCTAGTAGACGCTGAGCAGTTCTTC

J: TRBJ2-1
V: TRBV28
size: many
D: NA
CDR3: CASSPPGASYNEQFF
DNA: TGTGCCAGCAGTCCTCCAGGGGCCTCCTACAATGAGCAGTTCTTC

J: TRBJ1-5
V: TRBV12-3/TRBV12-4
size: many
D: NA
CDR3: CASSLRTAINQPQHF
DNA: TGTGCCAGCAGTTTACGGACAGCGATTAATCAGCCCCAGCATTTT

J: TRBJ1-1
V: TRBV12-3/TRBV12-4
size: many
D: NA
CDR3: CASSWGTEAFF
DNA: TGTGCCAGCAGTTGGGGTACTGAAGCTTTCTTT

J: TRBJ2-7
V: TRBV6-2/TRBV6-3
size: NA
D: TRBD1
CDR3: CASSPGQGNYYEQYF
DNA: TGTGCCAGCAGCCCAGGACAGGGGAATTACTACGAGCAGTACTTC

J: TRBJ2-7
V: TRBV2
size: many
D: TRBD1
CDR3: CASDRVGYEQYF
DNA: TGTGCCAGTGACAGGGTTGGTTACGAGCAGTACTTC

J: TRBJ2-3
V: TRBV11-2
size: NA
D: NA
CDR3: CASSLPGMGTDTQYF
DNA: TGTGCCAGCAGCTTACCGGGGATGGGCACAGATACGCAGTATTTT

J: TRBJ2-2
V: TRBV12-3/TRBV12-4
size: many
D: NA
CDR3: CASGYLTGELFF
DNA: TGTGCCAGCGGTTACCTCACCGGGGAGCTGTTTTTT

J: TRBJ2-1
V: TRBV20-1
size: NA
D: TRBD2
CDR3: CSASGRALIEQFF
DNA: TGCAGTGCTAGTGGGAGGGCCTTGATTGAGCAGTTCTTC

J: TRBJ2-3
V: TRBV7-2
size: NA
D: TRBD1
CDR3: CASSHFKGAPLDTQYF
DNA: TGTGCCAGCAGCCACTTCAAGGGGGCCCCACTGGATACGCAGTATTTT

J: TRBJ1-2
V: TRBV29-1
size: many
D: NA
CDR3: CSVEDTSQAGRYTF
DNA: TGCAGCGTTGAAGACACATCGCAGGCCGGCCGCTACACCTTC

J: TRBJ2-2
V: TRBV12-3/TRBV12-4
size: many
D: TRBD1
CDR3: CASSSGQGGTGELFF
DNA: TGTGCCAGCAGTTCGGGACAGGGGGGCACCGGGGAGCTGTTTTTT

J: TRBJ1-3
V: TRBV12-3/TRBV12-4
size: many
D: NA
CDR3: CASSLDENAGNTIYF
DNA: TGTGCCAGCAGTTTAGACGAAAACGCTGGAAACACCATATATTTT

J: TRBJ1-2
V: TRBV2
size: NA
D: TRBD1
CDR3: CASDREGRGYTF
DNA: TGTGCCAGCGACAGGGAAGGTCGAGGCTACACCTTC

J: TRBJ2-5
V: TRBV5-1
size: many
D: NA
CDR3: CASSSGVQETQYF
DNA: TGCGCCAGCAGCTCCGGAGTACAAGAGACCCAGTACTTC

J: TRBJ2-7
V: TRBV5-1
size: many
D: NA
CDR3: CASSSSHYEQYF
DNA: TGCGCCAGCAGCTCCTCTCACTACGAGCAGTACTTC

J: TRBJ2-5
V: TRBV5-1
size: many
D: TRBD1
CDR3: CASSLADRGREETQYF
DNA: TGCGCCAGCAGCTTGGCGGACAGGGGGCGCGAAGAGACCCAGTACTTC

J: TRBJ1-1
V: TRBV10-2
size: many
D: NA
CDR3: CASSELGGAFF
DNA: TGCGCCAGCAGTGAGTTGGGAGGAGCTTTCTTT

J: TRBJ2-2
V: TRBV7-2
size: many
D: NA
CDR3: CASSGVDLHTGELFF
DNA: TGTGCCAGCAGCGGCGTTGACCTTCACACCGGGGAGCTGTTTTTT

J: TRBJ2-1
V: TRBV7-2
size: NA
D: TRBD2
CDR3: CASRDTTSGVSRQFF
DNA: TGTGCCAGCAGGGATACGACTAGCGGGGTAAGTCGGCAGTTCTTC

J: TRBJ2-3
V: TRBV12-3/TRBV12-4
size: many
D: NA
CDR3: CASRRTGGDTQYF
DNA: TGTGCCAGCAGACGTACTGGTGGCGATACGCAGTATTTT